Sequencing of this TCR beta chain was carried out in a study of blood T cell repertoires in COVID-19. The CDR3 spans 15 residues. J was trimmed by 1 base and V by 4 bases; bases with no gene match: 4. CDR1 SNHLY and CDR2 FYNNEI come from the germline V gene. The repertoire was sequenced with immunoSEQ multiplex PCR; TCRdb's copy has only in-frame clones and lacks some. The data hold some 120,000 clones, with roughly 90% observed a single time. The source material was peripheral blood. The chain employs TRBV2 and TRBJ2-3; TRBD2 matches 8 bases. The TCR comes from a man aged 45 to 65 with acute or convalescent COVID-19. CDR3 region: CASSATSVGTDTQYF. CDR3 sequence (DNA): TGTGCCAGCAGTGCGACTAGCGTGGGCACAGATACGCAGTATTTT.